A single T cell receptor beta chain is shown here with its context. Its antigen is still unknown. Other DNA variants within this sample encode the same CDR3. The data derive from a study of cytomegalovirus exposure and HLA in healthy donors. PCR used 60 Vbeta primers and 13 Jbeta primers. Some clones are missing from TCRdb's copy, which holds only in-frame ones; the method was immunoSEQ multiplex PCR. Of about 120,000 clones listed, approximately 87% are singletons. Unmatched junction bases numbered 3, after V lost 4 bases and J lost 0 bases. CDR3 length: 17 residues. Germline assignment: CDR1 SGHRS and CDR2 YFSETQ. Study-level results: Roughly uniform depth of sequencing across donors was assumed in presence/absence analyses. Three CMV-associated chains proved CMV antigen-specific in vitro. In a later analysis, HLA-associated beta chains showed higher expansion and lower generation probabilities than comparable chains.

This receptor was identified in a man younger than 30 in good health and CMV-seropositive. The rearrangement joins TRBV5-1 to TRBJ2-6; 11 bases agree with TRBD1. The source material was PBMCs. DNA of the CDR3: TGCGCCAGCAGCCTAGGGACAGGGGGCTCTGGGGCCAACGTCCTGACTTTC. It translates to CASSLGTGGSGANVLTF.